The TCR beta chain described here comes from a study of T cell repertoires in cytomegalovirus infection (dated by TCRdb to between 2018 and 2021). Context from the whole study: The HLA type of each donor mattered for the analysis, because public TCR beta signatures pointed to carriage of CMV infection along with the matching HLA type.

Study-level results and caveats: In both this cohort and an independent cohort of several hundred donors, the cumulative frequency of public TCR beta family members distinguished carriers of CMV infection plus the relevant HLA type. The ex vivo response was dominated by HLA-C-restricted CMV-specific TCR beta clonotypes, which also provided the single most frequent clonotype in two of eight donors.

Instrument used: Illumina HiSeq 1500. TCRdb reprocessed the public reads (quality trimming at Q25 with fastp, clone calling with MiXCR) and kept in-frame beta chains. When rows share a CDR3 protein, they turn into one entry using the most common DNA and genes. This sample lists 200,000 to 300,000 distinct CDR3 sequences; roughly 9% were detected once. The ten largest clonotypes hold about 15% of the sample. On this clonotype itself: Its recognized antigen is unknown. Per-nucleotide qualities are absent, and no much larger clonotype sits a single base away.

Inclusive of the bounding cysteine and phenylalanine, the CDR3 is 17 residues long. This entry keeps only the CDR3 DNA: 51 bases, framed from base 1. The germline V gene gives CDR1 as SGHVS and CDR2 as FQNEAQ. Trimming accounts for 5 bases at V and 0 bases at J, while the number of junction bases matched to no gene is 9. Source material: PBMCs. The chain is encoded by TRBV7-8 joined to TRBJ2-7; a stretch of 11 junction bases matches TRBD2. This TCR was recovered from a human donor in good health (CMV status not recorded). Some clones in this sample may be carry-over from other donors' samples. The DNA sequence reads TGTGCCAGCAGCCCTCGGGGGACTAGCGGAAACTCCTACGAGCAGTACTTC. This translates into CASSPRGTSGNSYEQYF.